This entry is about one T cell receptor (beta chain). These data originate in a study of CD8+CD57+ T cells in acquired aplastic anemia. Patients picked for sequencing had shown CD8+CD57+ cell expansion detected by flow cytometry. The length of the CDR3 is 14 residues. The V gene's germline CDR1 is LNHNV and CDR2 YYDKDF (reference sequence). Using genomic DNA as the template, TCR beta VDJ and CDR3 profiling was carried out. TCRdb re-derived calls from the reads in MiXCR, one entry per CDR3 protein. The sample has roughly 250,000 distinct CDR3 sequences, approximately 79% seen once. Material: sorted CD4+, CD8+, or CD8+CD57+ T cells (not recorded which) from PBMCs. The chain has TRBV15 and TRBJ2-7; possibly TRBD1 or TRBD2 for D (5 bases each). The source of this sequence is a human donor with aplastic anemia. CDR3 DNA sequence: TGTCCTCCAGACGGCCGGGGCCTATCCTACGAGCAGTACGTC. Amino acids: CPPDGRGLSYEQYV.